Listed below are T cell receptor beta chains from one sample, sequenced in a study of T cells in Graves' hyperthyroidism and ophthalmopathy. MiXCR was run by TCRdb on the multiplex PCR reads, yielding one entry per CDR3 protein. This repertoire shows about 560,000 distinct CDR3 sequences, 16% found once; its top ten account for 15% to 20%. Sequenced material: blood. These receptors came from a woman in her late teens or twenties with Graves' hyperthyroidism. CDR3s include the opening cysteine and the closing phenylalanine or tryptophan. The D gene is left open where the match is weak. Clone size is not always given. Where it is, it says once, few, many or a class for expanded clones.

size,J,V,D,CDR3,DNA
many,TRBJ1-1,TRBV24-1,.,CATSGRGKNTEAFF,TGTGCCACCAGTGGAAGGGGCAAGAACACTGAAGCTTTCTTT
.,TRBJ2-7,TRBV14,.,CASSQVLHPKAYEQYF,TGTGCCAGCAGCCAAGTCCTACATCCAAAGGCCTACGAGCAGTACTTC
few,TRBJ2-7,TRBV6-1,.,CASRKTGFYEQYF,TGTGCCAGCAGAAAAACAGGATTCTACGAGCAGTACTTC
many,TRBJ1-5,TRBV12-3/TRBV12-4,.,CASSPRSQPQHF,TGTGCCAGCAGTCCACGATCCCAGCCCCAGCATTTT
.,TRBJ2-7,TRBV19,TRBD2,CASSIVGPAGVYEQYF,TGTGCCAGTAGTATAGTGGGTCCAGCGGGAGTCTACGAGCAGTACTTC
few,TRBJ2-1,TRBV24-1,.,CATDSSGEQFF,TGTGCCACAGATTCTAGTGGTGAGCAGTTCTTC
few,TRBJ1-1,TRBV7-9,.,CASSSLDTLNTEAFF,TGTGCCAGCAGCTCGTTGGACACCTTGAACACTGAAGCTTTCTTT
.,TRBJ2-7,TRBV20-1,TRBD1,CSAEPPPGQGFYEQYF,TGCAGTGCTGAGCCCCCCCCGGGACAGGGCTTTTACGAGCAGTACTTC
many,TRBJ2-1,TRBV7-2,TRBD2,CASSLVGLGGYNEQFF,TGTGCCAGCAGCTTAGTGGGACTAGGGGGGTACAATGAGCAGTTCTTC
many,TRBJ2-7,TRBV2,TRBD1,CASSDARGHSYEQYF,TGTGCCAGCAGTGACGCCAGGGGGCACTCCTACGAGCAGTACTTC
.,TRBJ2-3,TRBV2,TRBD2,CASSPPSSGSYTDTQYF,TGTGCCAGCTCACCACCGTCTAGCGGCTCCTACACAGATACGCAGTATTTT
.,TRBJ1-2,TRBV29-1,TRBD1,CSVDRTGGYTF,TGCAGCGTTGACCGGACAGGAGGCTACACCTTC
many,TRBJ1-1,TRBV20-1,.,CSASPRRNTEAFF,TGCAGTGCTAGCCCCAGGAGGAACACTGAAGCTTTCTTT
many,TRBJ1-2,TRBV7-9,.,CASSHSGTPYGYTF,TGTGCCAGCAGCCACTCCGGGACACCCTATGGCTACACCTTC
few,TRBJ2-7,TRBV20-1,TRBD1,CSARETGIIYEQYF,TGCAGTGCTAGGGAGACAGGGATCATTTACGAGCAGTACTTC
.,TRBJ2-1,TRBV4-3,TRBD2,CASSPREAGGNNEQFF,TGCGCCAGCAGCCCAAGGGAAGCGGGGGGGAACAATGAGCAGTTCTTC
many,TRBJ1-1,TRBV20-1,.,CSAFRTATNTEAFF,TGCAGTGCTTTTCGGACAGCCACGAACACTGAAGCTTTCTTT
.,TRBJ1-2,TRBV20-1,.,CSAAGGGDYGYTF,TGCAGTGCTGCGGGGGGGGGCGACTATGGCTACACCTTC
many,TRBJ1-5,TRBV7-2,.,CASSLAVGQLEPQHF,TGTGCCAGCAGCTTAGCGGTGGGGCAGCTCGAGCCCCAGCATTTT
many,TRBJ1-1,TRBV27,.,CASAGGVRAFF,TGTGCCAGCGCTGGAGGGGTACGGGCTTTCTTT
few,TRBJ2-1,TRBV7-9,TRBD2,CASRSTSGRGNEQFF,TGTGCCAGCAGATCGACTAGCGGGAGAGGGAATGAGCAGTTCTTC
many,TRBJ2-5,TRBV2,.,CASSGQTKGTQYF,TGTGCCAGCAGTGGCCAGACAAAAGGGACCCAGTACTTC
.,TRBJ2-7,TRBV2,TRBD1,CASRGTGGVDEQYF,TGTGCCAGCAGGGGGACAGGGGGTGTCGACGAGCAGTACTTC
many,TRBJ1-6,TRBV20-1,.,CSAAPVKGDNSPLHF,TGCAGTGCTGCGCCGGTGAAAGGGGACAATTCACCCCTCCACTTT
few,TRBJ1-1,TRBV2,TRBD1,CASSGDRGTEAFF,TGTGCCAGCAGTGGGGACAGGGGAACTGAAGCTTTCTTT
many,TRBJ2-5,TRBV28,.,CASSLSGEQETQYF,TGTGCCAGCAGTTTATCGGGGGAACAAGAGACCCAGTACTTC
.,TRBJ2-3,TRBV18,.,CACSPPLATQYF,TGTGCCTGCTCACCACCCCTAGCCACGCAGTATTTT
many,TRBJ1-5,TRBV4-3,.,CASSQDRRGDQPQHF,TGCGCCAGCAGCCAAGACCGGAGGGGCGATCAGCCCCAGCATTTT
.,TRBJ2-2,TRBV7-2,TRBD1,CASSPGQVFGGELFF,TGTGCCAGCAGCCCGGGACAGGTCTTTGGCGGGGAGCTGTTTTTT
.,TRBJ1-2,TRBV14,TRBD1,CASSQNVWDRDGYTF,TGTGCCAGCAGCCAGAATGTATGGGACAGGGATGGCTACACCTTC
many,TRBJ2-3,TRBV30,TRBD2,CAWSNNDVWEGLDTQYF,TGTGCCTGGAGTAATAATGATGTGTGGGAGGGCCTCGATACGCAGTATTTT
few,TRBJ2-7,TRBV7-9,.,CASSYRGPRQPGQYF,TGTGCCAGCAGCTATAGAGGTCCGCGACAACCCGGGCAGTACTTC
many,TRBJ2-1,TRBV5-1,TRBD1,CASSLEQGGLYEQFF,TGCGCCAGCAGCTTGGAACAGGGGGGCTTGTATGAGCAGTTCTTC
many,TRBJ2-1,TRBV6-1,.,CASRLLLYNEQFF,TGTGCCAGTAGACTTCTCCTTTACAATGAGCAGTTCTTC
many,TRBJ2-7,TRBV27,TRBD2,CASSLSASGYGQYF,TGTGCCAGCAGTTTATCGGCTAGCGGCTACGGGCAGTACTTC
.,TRBJ2-7,TRBV28,.,CASSFISGEQYF,TGTGCCAGCAGTTTTATAAGCGGAGAGCAGTACTTC
.,TRBJ2-7,TRBV19,TRBD1,CASTQGQGGGEQYF,TGTGCCAGTACTCAGGGACAGGGCGGCGGTGAGCAGTACTTC
.,TRBJ2-1,TRBV19,.,CASSSNSKPNYNEQFF,TGTGCCAGTAGTTCTAACAGCAAGCCGAACTACAATGAGCAGTTCTTC
few,TRBJ1-4,TRBV12-3/TRBV12-4,.,CASSFTGVNEKLFF,TGTGCCAGCAGTTTCACGGGGGTAAATGAAAAACTGTTTTTT
.,TRBJ2-1,TRBV5-1,TRBD1,CASSRRDSYNEQFF,TGCGCCAGCAGCCGCCGGGACAGCTACAATGAGCAGTTCTTC
many,TRBJ1-5,TRBV2,TRBD1,CASSDTGGMNNQPQHF,TGTGCCAGCAGTGATACAGGGGGCATGAACAATCAGCCCCAGCATTTT
.,TRBJ2-5,TRBV28,TRBD1,CASSPSTGVNQKAQYF,TGTGCCAGCAGCCCCTCAACAGGGGTTAATCAGAAGGCCCAGTACTTC
.,TRBJ1-3,TRBV7-2,.,CASSLQRVEGNTIYF,TGTGCCAGCAGCCTACAAAGGGTGGAGGGAAACACCATATATTTT
.,TRBJ2-5,TRBV7-9,TRBD2,CASSSLAGQDQETQYF,TGTGCCAGCAGCTCACTAGCGGGACAGGACCAAGAGACCCAGTACTTC
few,TRBJ2-3,TRBV24-1,TRBD1,CATSDFQGASTDTQYF,TGTGCCACCAGTGATTTTCAGGGGGCTAGCACAGATACGCAGTATTTT
few,TRBJ1-1,TRBV6-5,.,CASSYRWDTEAFF,TGTGCCAGCAGTTACCGGTGGGACACTGAAGCTTTCTTT
few,TRBJ1-2,TRBV6-5,.,CASSLSVAGYGYTF,TGTGCCAGCAGTTTATCGGTGGCAGGCTATGGCTACACCTTC
.,TRBJ2-3,TRBV7-9,TRBD1,CASSLLTGWDTDTQYF,TGTGCCAGCAGCTTATTGACAGGGTGGGACACAGATACGCAGTATTTT
.,TRBJ2-5,TRBV5-5,TRBD1,CASSTGQGLAVEQETQYF,TGTGCCAGCAGCACGGGACAGGGGCTGGCGGTCGAACAAGAGACCCAGTACTTC